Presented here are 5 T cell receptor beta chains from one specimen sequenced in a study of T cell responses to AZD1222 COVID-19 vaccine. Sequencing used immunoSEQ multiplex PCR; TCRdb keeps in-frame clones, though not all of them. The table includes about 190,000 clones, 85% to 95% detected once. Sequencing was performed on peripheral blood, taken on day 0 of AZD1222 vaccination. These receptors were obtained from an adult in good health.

The CDR3 protein is CASSQDGPGTKETQYF. CDR3 bases: TGCGCCAGCAGCCAAGACGGGCCGGGGACCAAAGAGACCCAGTACTTC. The chain recombines TRBV4-1 with TRBJ2-5, with D perhaps matching TRBD1 or TRBD2 (5 bases each). Trimming took off 0 bases at V and 3 bases at J, with 14 bases between the two ends. CDR1 is MGHRA, CDR2 YSYEKL, per germline. The CDR3 contains 16 residues.

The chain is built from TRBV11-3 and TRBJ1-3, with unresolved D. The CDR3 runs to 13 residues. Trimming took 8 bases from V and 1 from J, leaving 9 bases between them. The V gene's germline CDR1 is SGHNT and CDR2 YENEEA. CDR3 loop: CASSKSSGNTIYF. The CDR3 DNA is TGTGCCAGCTCGAAATCATCTGGAAACACCATATATTTT. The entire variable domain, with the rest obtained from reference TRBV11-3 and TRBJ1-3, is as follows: EAGVVQSPRYKIIEKKQPVAFWCNPISGHNTLYWYLQNLGQGPELLIRYENEEAVDDSQLPKDRFSAERLKGVDSTLKIQPAELGDSAVYLCASSKSSGNTIYFGEGSWLTVV.

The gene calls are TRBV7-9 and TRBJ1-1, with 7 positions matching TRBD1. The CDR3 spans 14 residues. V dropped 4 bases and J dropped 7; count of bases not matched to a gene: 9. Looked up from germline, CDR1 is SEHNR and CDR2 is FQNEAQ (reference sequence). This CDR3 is CASSSRDSGGEAFF. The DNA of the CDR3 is TGTGCCAGCAGCTCCCGGGACAGTGGAGGTGAAGCTTTCTTT.

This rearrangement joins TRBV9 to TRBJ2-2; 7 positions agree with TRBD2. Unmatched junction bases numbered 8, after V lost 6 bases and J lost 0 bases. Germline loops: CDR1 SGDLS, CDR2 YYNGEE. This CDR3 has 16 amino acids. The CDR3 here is CASTPLGGTNTGELFF. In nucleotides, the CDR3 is TGTGCCAGCACCCCCCTCGGGGGGACGAACACCGGGGAGCTGTTTTTT.

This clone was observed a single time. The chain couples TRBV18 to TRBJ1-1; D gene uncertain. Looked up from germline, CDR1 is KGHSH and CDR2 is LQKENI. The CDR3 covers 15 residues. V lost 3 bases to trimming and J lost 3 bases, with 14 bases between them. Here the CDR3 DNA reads TGTGCCAGCTCACCGAGTGAGAGGGTTGACACTGAAGCTTTCTTT. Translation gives CASSPSERVDTEAFF. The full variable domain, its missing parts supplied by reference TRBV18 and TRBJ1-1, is NAGVMQNPRHLVRRRGQEARLRCSPMKGHSHVYWYRQLPEEGLKFMVYLQKENIIDESGMPKERFSAEFPKEGPSILRIQQVVRGDSAAYFCASSPSERVDTEAFFGQGTRLTVV.